This T cell receptor (beta chain) was identified during a study of tumor-infiltrating lymphocytes in oesophageal squamous cell carcinoma. TCRdb re-called the PCR reads through MiXCR, storing one row per CDR3 protein. The sample yields roughly 16,000 distinct CDR3 sequences, 47% seen once. CDR1 and CDR2 (germline): SGHTA, FQGNSA. This CDR3 contains 16 residues. The chain uses TRBV7-2 and TRBJ2-1; 13 bases are shared with TRBD2. The end of the DNA aligns better with TRBJ2-7, so the J call may be wrong. This clonotype was obtained from a female donor with esophageal squamous cell carcinoma. Sequenced input: normal esophageal tissue next to the tumor. Written as DNA, the CDR3 is TGTGCCAGCAGCGGAAGCGGACTAGCGGGAGCCCACGAGCAGTACTTC. Encoded protein: CASSGSGLAGAHEQYF.